Below, one T cell receptor (beta chain) is given with its context. The antigen remains undetermined. The record originates from a study of cytomegalovirus exposure and HLA in healthy donors. Study-level background: The approximately 110 validation repertoires were reported in a later analysis to have been generated on the same platform as the approximately 700 first-cohort repertoires.

Study-wide results and limits: A list of 150 to 200 TCR beta chains associated with cytomegalovirus was given. It was reportedly the case that the classifier diagnosed cytomegalovirus status with high specificity and sensitivity. In vitro work confirmed that a few CMV-associated chains recognize CMV antigens.

Data came from immunoSEQ multiplex PCR; TCRdb stores just in-frame clones and leaves some out. Among about 120,000 clones listed, roughly 88% were seen once. The ends were cut back, 7 bases at V and 6 bases at J, with 13 bases in the middle. The CDR3 length is 12 residues. CDR1 SNHLY and CDR2 FYNNEI come from the germline V gene. The sequence came from a man aged 18 to 29 in good health and CMV-seronegative. V gene TRBV2 combines with J gene TRBJ2-7, with D possibly TRBD2 on 5 matching bases. The sample was PBMCs. The CDR3 coding sequence is TGTGCCAGCAACCCCGGGGTATCCGAGCAGTACTTC. This encodes CASNPGVSEQYF.